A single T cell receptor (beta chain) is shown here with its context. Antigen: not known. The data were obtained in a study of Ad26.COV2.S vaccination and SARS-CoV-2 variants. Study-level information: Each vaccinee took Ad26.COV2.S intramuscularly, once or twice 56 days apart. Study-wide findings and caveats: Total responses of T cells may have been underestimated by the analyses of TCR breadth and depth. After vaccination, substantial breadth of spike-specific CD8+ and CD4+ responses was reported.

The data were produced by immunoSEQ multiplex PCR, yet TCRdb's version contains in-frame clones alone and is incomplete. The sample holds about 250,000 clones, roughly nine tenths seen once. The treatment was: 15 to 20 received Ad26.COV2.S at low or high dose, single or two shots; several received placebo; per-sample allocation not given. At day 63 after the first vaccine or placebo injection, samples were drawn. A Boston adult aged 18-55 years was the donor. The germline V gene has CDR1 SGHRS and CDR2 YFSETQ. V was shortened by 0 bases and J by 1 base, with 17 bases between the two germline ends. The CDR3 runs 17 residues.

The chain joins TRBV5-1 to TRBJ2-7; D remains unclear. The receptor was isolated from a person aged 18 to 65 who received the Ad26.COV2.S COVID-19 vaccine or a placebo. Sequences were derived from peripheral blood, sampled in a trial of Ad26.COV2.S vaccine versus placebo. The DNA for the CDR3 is TGCGCCAGCAGCTTGGGTTTAGAGGCTCCCCATTCCTACGAGCAGTACTTC. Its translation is CASSLGLEAPHSYEQYF.